This is a list of T cell receptor beta chains from one sample in a study of blood T cells in healthy people across ages. TCRdb used MiXCR to reprocess the 5' RACE reads, holding one entry per CDR3 protein. The table shows approximately 850,000 distinct CDR3 sequences, with 58% occurring only once. Sample: blood. The receptors were sampled from a man aged 30 to 39 in good health. CDR3s include the opening cysteine and the closing phenylalanine or tryptophan.

len,v_gene,CDR3aa
14,TRBV6-5,CASSYPGANTEAFF
17,TRBV12-3/TRBV12-4,CASSLFGESQFSQPQHF
14,TRBV29-1,CSVVGQDRATEAFF
16,TRBV4-1,CASSQDDGGREETQYF
14,TRBV12-3/TRBV12-4,CASSLSQSNTEAFF
13,TRBV7-2,CAGSPTVNQPQHF
15,TRBV21-1,CASSKGRPANYGYTF
15,TRBV7-2,CASSPSAGVAYEQYF
18,TRBV5-1,CASRPGNGGRKLQETQYF
10,TRBV20-1,CSPTGLMQYF
15,TRBV15,CATSRDTANSYEQYF
15,TRBV12-3/TRBV12-4,CASSLPRASTDTQYF
15,TRBV7-3,CASSLGGKRSNEQFF
14,TRBV7-9,CASTPSGSEETQYF
16,TRBV11-2,CASSPHVAGGSGELFF
14,TRBV7-2,CASSWGIQNNEQFF
15,TRBV6-1,CASTSGLAGQETQFF
13,TRBV20-1,CSATLGGNTEAFF
14,TRBV20-1,CSARNRDFNNEQFF
13,TRBV12-3/TRBV12-4,CASTSDKNYGYTF
14,TRBV20-1,CSAFSGGAEDEQYF
13,TRBV4-3,CASSQGRADTQYF
13,TRBV29-1,CSVVVSFAYEQYF
15,TRBV4-3,CASSQDPVGAYEQYF
14,TRBV6-5,CASSYGTGFNEQYF
12,TRBV28,CASSFRGTGAFF
18,TRBV7-9,CASSSGRRQGATGETQYF
13,TRBV12-3/TRBV12-4,CASSTSPNTEAFF
15,TRBV7-8,CASSSGHERGETQYF
15,TRBV20-1,CSAIGTKGSTDTQYF
14,TRBV20-1,CSAGDSLENEKLFF
13,TRBV12-3/TRBV12-4,CANPTPGRETQYF
12,TRBV12-3/TRBV12-4,CASSWGEYGYTF
16,TRBV3-1,CASSHTRTGGSGEQFF
15,TRBV7-9,CASSAYESLTDTQYF